Sequencing of this T cell receptor beta chain was carried out in a study of blood T cell repertoires in COVID-19. Clones were sequenced by immunoSEQ multiplex PCR, and TCRdb holds only the in-frame ones, with some missing. The sample carries over 200,000 clones, approximately 90% recorded once. Germline CDR1 reads ENHRY; CDR2 reads SYGVKD. Trimming removed 3 bases from V and 5 bases from J; junction bases left unmatched: 4. This CDR3 spans 16 amino acids. The sample taken for sequencing was peripheral blood. This sequence originates from a man older than 75 with acute or convalescent COVID-19. The V call is TRBV10-3, the J call TRBJ2-1, with 13 bases identical to TRBD2. CDR3 sequence reads: CAISDRGLAGNNEQFF. The DNA for the CDR3 is TGTGCCATCAGTGACCGGGGACTAGCGGGAAACAATGAGCAGTTCTTC.